This T cell receptor beta chain is from a study of HIV-infected patients and healthy controls. Reverse transcription used around 500 ng RNA and constant-region primers for alpha and beta. Each of the alpha and beta chains got its own library through chain-specific third strand synthesis with indices. Via MiXCR, TCRdb re-called the 5' RACE reads, giving one row per CDR3 protein. The sample holds some 19,000 distinct CDR3 sequences; about 8.3% are singletons and the top ten take around 2.5%. The repertoire came from unfractionated whole blood and reflected all unsorted peripheral T cells. V lost 4 bases and J 0 bases, leaving 14 bases between the germline ends. Germline CDR1 is ENHRY and CDR2 is SYGVKD. The CDR3 contains 16 residues. Study-wide results and caveats: Compared with controls, mean Gini indices were significantly raised in HIV-infected repertoires, possibly indicating oligoclonality.

This clonotype has ten or more counts. What it binds is not known. The sample consisted of blood. The source is an adult in good health. The rearrangement uses TRBV10-3 and TRBJ2-3; the D gene is possibly TRBD1 (6 bases). CDR3 coding DNA: TGTGCCATCAGTGCGCCGGGGACAACTAGCACAGATACGCAGTATTTT. Amino acids: CAISAPGTTSTDTQYF.